The T cell receptor delta chain under discussion was sequenced for a study of delta chain sequences of gamma delta T cells (dated by TCRdb to 2016 to 2017). Concerning this clone itself: Which antigen it targets is not known. This probably arose from a read error, given a far larger clone one base away. In the same sample, other DNA sequences code for this CDR3.

Compared with germline, V lacks 3 bases and J lacks 3 bases; bases without a gene match: 7. From the germline V gene, CDR1 is GEAIGNYY and CDR2 is EKD. The CDR3, cysteine through phenylalanine, is 15 amino acids long. Only the CDR3 region is kept as DNA, spanning 45 bases read in frame from base 1. The library was prepared using 5' RACE. The data were produced on an Illumina MiSeq. In TCRdb, clones were called once more from the public reads by CATT, and rows of identical DNA were later combined. The sample includes thousands of delta-chain clones, with 25% to 35% observed a single time. Approximately 18% of the sample goes to the ten largest clones.

The V and J segments used are TRDV2 and TRDJ1; TRDD3 agrees with 9 junctional bases. The specimen sequenced was either unsorted cells or a sorted T cell fraction (not recorded which). The TCR comes from a human donor in good health. The nucleotide sequence is given as TGTGCCTGTGACCCTCTGGGGGATTCCCCCGATAAACTCATCTTT. It encodes CACDPLGDSPDKLIF.